Shown below are 10 T cell receptor beta chains from a single sample sequenced in a study of T-cell memory formation after mild COVID-19. Each CDR3 protein gets one entry after TCRdb re-called the 5' RACE reads with MiXCR. The sample has 250,000 to 350,000 distinct CDR3 sequences; 13% to 15% are singletons. What was sequenced was PBMCs or a T cell subset sorted from them (not recorded which). Receptors originate from a man aged 18 to 29 who had mild COVID-19 (a few samples of this study predate the infection). Cell type and time point are not known.

V is TRBV18 and J is TRBJ2-7; D is unclear. Trimming stripped 5 bases from V and 7 bases from J, with 9 bases between. The CDR3 has 11 amino acids. Germline CDR1 reads KGHSH; CDR2 reads LQKENI. CDR3 amino acids: CASSLGIEQYV. The DNA for the CDR3 is TGTGCCAGCTCATTGGGGATTGAGCAGTACGTC.

This clonotype has at least ten counts. CDR3 nucleotides: TGTGCCAGCAGCTTAACAAAGCTGGATACGCAGTATTTT. Its protein product is CASSLTKLDTQYF. V gene TRBV7-3 combines with J gene TRBJ2-3; D is uncertain. Trimming took 0 bases from V and 6 from J, leaving 7 bases between them. The length of the CDR3 is 13 residues. Looked up from germline, CDR1 is SGHTA and CDR2 is FQGTGA.

This clonotype was seen only a few times. The chain is built from TRBV6-2 or TRBV6-3 and TRBJ2-1, with TRBD1 as a possible D gene (6 bases). V was shortened by 2 bases and J by 1 base, with 12 bases between the two germline ends. The CDR3 runs 16 residues. The germline CDR1 and CDR2 sequences are MNHEY and SVGEGT. The CDR3 DNA is TGTGCCAGCAGTTACCCGCAGGGGATATCCTACAATGAGCAGTTCTTC. Encoded protein: CASSYPQGISYNEQFF.

V usage is TRBV12-3 or TRBV12-4 and J usage is TRBJ2-1, with D possibly TRBD1 on 6 matching bases. The CDR3 has 15 residues. Trimming took off 0 bases at V and 5 bases at J, with 11 bases between the two ends. CDR3: CASSLAGAEDNEQFF. In DNA form, the CDR3 reads TGTGCCAGCAGTTTAGCGGGGGCCGAAGACAATGAGCAGTTCTTC.

This clonotype has only a few counts. The V and J genes are TRBV5-5 and TRBJ2-7; possibly TRBD2 for D (5 bases). The V end was cut by 0 bases, the J end by 9 bases, with 13 bases between. The CDR3 spans 13 residues. Germline CDR1 SGHKS, CDR2 YYEKEE (reference sequence). In DNA, the CDR3 is TGTGCCAGCAGCTTGGAACCCGGGATGCGGCAGTACGTC. Translation gives CASSLEPGMRQYV.

V is TRBV6-2 or TRBV6-3 and J is TRBJ2-3; the match to TRBD1 covers 7 bases. Germline lookup yields CDR1 MNHEY and CDR2 SVGEGT. This CDR3 is 13 amino acids long. The V segment lost 6 bases and the J segment 2 bases; nucleotides outside the gene matches: 2. As DNA, the CDR3 is TGTGCCAGCAGGGACAGGACCACAGATACGCAGTATTTT. Translating gives CASRDRTTDTQYF.

This clonotype was detected only a few times. This chain links TRBV6-5 with TRBJ1-2; D is uncertain. Germline V gene sequence: CDR1 MNHEY, CDR2 SVGAGI. Trimming cost V 0 bases and J 5 bases, with 10 bases left between them. This CDR3 spans 14 amino acids. The CDR3 DNA sequence: TGTGCCAGCAGTTACTCGATGGGTTATTATGGCTACACCTTC. This codes for CASSYSMGYYGYTF.

This sequence joins TRBV20-1 and TRBJ2-3; D might be TRBD1 (6 bases). The CDR3 length is 14 residues. Germline lookup yields CDR1 DFQATT and CDR2 SNEGSKA (reference sequence). V gave up 0 bases and J gave up 0 bases, with 7 bases separating them. This chain's CDR3 is CSARDTGSTDTQYF. Written as DNA, the CDR3 is TGCAGTGCTAGAGATACAGGGAGCACAGATACGCAGTATTTT.

The rearrangement links TRBV5-1 to TRBJ2-3; D may be TRBD1 or TRBD2 (6 bases each). V was trimmed by 3 bases and J by 4 bases, leaving 15 bases between them. Germline V lookup: CDR1 SGHRS, CDR2 YFSETQ. The CDR3 totals 15 residues. CDR3 DNA sequence: TGCGCCAGCAGCTCAGTTAGGGGGGCAGCAGATACGCAGTATTTT. Amino acid sequence: CASSSVRGAADTQYF.

This clonotype was seen more than once but under ten times. V is TRBV7-2 and J is TRBJ1-3; D is ambiguous. The CDR3 runs 13 residues. Trimming pared 6 bases from V and 7 bases from J, leaving 13 bases between. Germline values: CDR1 SGHTA, CDR2 FQGNSA. The CDR3 DNA sequence: TGTGCCAGCAGACGGGAGACGGGGAACACCATATATTTT. As protein: CASRRETGNTIYF.